This T cell receptor beta chain was retrieved from a study of shared clonotypes between healthy human individuals. Here immunoSEQ multiplex PCR was the method, and the copy in TCRdb shows in-frame clones only, minus some. Of about a million clones detected, around 77% appear once; the ten largest clones hold 0.89%. General study results and limits: With few donors, the genetic and exposure-history diversity represented was limited.

This clone was found once. Its antigen is still unknown. The receptor's source is a man aged 18 to 29 in good health. Some clones in this sample may be carry-over from other donors' samples. Material for sequencing was memory CD4+ T cells from PBMCs. Regarding subset: CD45RA-negative fraction.

The CDR3 region has the DNA TGTGCCAGCAGCTTAGGACCATACTATGGCTACACCTTC. Its protein product is CASSLGPYYGYTF. J is TRBJ1-2 and V is TRBV11-2; the D is unclear. Germline V gene data show CDR1 as SGHAT and CDR2 as FQNNGV. The V end lost 1 base, the J end lost 3 bases, and 6 bases lay between the germline ends. The length of the CDR3 is 13 residues.